This record covers a single TCR beta chain. Its antigen remains unknown. The sample comes from a study of cytomegalovirus exposure and HLA in healthy donors. Study results and limitations: A later analysis reportedly found fewer N-insertions in an Asian-associated ancestry cluster than the roughly 670-donor mean. A missense variant in DCLRE1C was later tied to TCR beta V- and J-gene trimming.

CDR3 length: 13 amino acids. Germline values: CDR1 MNHNY, CDR2 SVGAGI (reference sequence). Unmatched junction bases numbered 4, after V lost 6 bases and J lost 6 bases. PCR involved 60 Vbeta and 13 Jbeta primers. Repertoires were generated with immunoSEQ multiplex PCR, while TCRdb's copy carries only in-frame clones and drops some. This sample has approximately 81,000 clones, with roughly 72% found just once. The clonotype was recovered from a woman between 50 and 59 years old in good health and CMV-seropositive. The rearrangement joins TRBV6-6 to TRBJ2-2, with 7 bases that match TRBD1. Material for sequencing was PBMCs. The DNA of the CDR3 is TGTGCCAGCAGGACAGGGTCGGCCGGGGAGCTGTTTTTT. Amino acid sequence: CASRTGSAGELFF.